The clone carrying this T cell receptor beta chain was recorded many times. The CDR3 consists of 15 residues. Looked up from germline, CDR1 is LGHDT and CDR2 is YNNKEL (reference sequence). The trim removed 4 bases at V and 6 bases at J, leaving 8 bases unmatched. The sample originates from a study of spatial heterogeneity in lung cancer. TCRdb passed the 5' RACE reads through MiXCR, listing each CDR3 protein once. The sample includes around 25,000 distinct CDR3 sequences, roughly 5.7% of them seen just once. Time point in this sample: blood at routine non-recurrence follow-up after resection. The input for sequencing was PBMCs, taken at follow-up. The chain uses TRBV3-1 and TRBJ2-7; TRBD2 matches at 11 bases. The TCR sequence derives from a female donor with early-stage non-small cell lung cancer. The CDR3 bases are TGTGCCAGCAGCCCCCTAATAGCGGGAGGGAGCGAGCAGTACTTC. Protein sequence: CASSPLIAGGSEQYF.